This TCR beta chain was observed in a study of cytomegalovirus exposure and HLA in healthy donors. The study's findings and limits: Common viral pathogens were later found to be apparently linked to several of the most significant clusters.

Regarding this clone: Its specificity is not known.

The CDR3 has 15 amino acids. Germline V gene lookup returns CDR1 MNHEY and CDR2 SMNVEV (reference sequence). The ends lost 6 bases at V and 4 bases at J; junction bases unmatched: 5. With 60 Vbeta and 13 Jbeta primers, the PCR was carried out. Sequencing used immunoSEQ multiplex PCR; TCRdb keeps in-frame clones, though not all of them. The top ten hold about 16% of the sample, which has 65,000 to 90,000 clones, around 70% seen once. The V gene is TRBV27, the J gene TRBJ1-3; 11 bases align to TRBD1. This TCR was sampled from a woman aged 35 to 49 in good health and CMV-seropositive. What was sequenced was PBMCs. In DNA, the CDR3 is TGTGCCAGCAGAGGACAGGGGGCTAGGGGAAACACCATATATTTT. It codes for CASRGQGARGNTIYF.